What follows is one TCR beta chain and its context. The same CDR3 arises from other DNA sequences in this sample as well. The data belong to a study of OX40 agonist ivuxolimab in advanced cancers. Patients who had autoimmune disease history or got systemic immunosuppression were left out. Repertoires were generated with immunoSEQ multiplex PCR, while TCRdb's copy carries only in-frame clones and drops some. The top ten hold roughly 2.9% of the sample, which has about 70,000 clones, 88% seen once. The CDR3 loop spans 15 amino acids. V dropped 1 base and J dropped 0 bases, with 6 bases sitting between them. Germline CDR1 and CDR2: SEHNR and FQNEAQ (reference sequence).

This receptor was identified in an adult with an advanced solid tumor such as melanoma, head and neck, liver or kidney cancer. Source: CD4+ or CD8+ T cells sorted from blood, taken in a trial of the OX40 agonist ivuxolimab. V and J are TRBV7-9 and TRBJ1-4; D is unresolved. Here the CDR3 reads CASSLGQATNEKLFF. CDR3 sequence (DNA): TGTGCCAGCAGCTTAGGCCAAGCAACTAATGAAAAACTGTTTTTT. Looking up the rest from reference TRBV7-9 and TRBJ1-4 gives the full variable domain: DTGVSQNPRHKITKRGQNVTFRCDPISEHNRLYWYRQTLGQGPEFLTYFQNEAQLEKSRLLSDRFSAERPKGSFSTLEIQRTEQGDSAMYLCASSLGQATNEKLFFGSGTQLSVL.